These 18 T cell receptor beta chains came from one sample sequenced in a study of beta chain features in type 1 diabetes (dated by TCRdb to the late 2010s). Library prep was done by the immunoSEQ multiplex PCR assay. The High Capacity cDNA Reverse Transcription Kit was used to reverse transcribe all of the isolated RNA, meaning that expressed TCRB transcripts were what got sequenced. TCRdb obtained this table from immuneACCESS and retained in-frame rearrangements with V and J assigned. These tables miss some clones; where compared with another copy, unresolved V genes account for less than half of the shortfall, and the remainder is unexplained. In this sample the table shows 65,000 to 100,000 clones, 25% to 35% of which occur a single time. The biggest ten clones account for roughly 0.45% of the sample. The sequenced sample was stem cell memory CD4+ T cells from blood. The sample's cell subset or site, from its label and the paper: stem cell-like memory CD4+ T cells. The source is a woman aged 18-29 years in good health.

The rearrangement uses TRBV6-1 and TRBJ1-1; D possibly corresponds to TRBD1 (5 bases). Trimming removed 5 bases at V and 10 bases at J, with 14 bases between. The V gene's germline CDR1 is MNHNS and CDR2 SASEGT. CDR3 length equals 12 residues. The DNA for the CDR3 is TGTGCCAGCAGTCCACTCGTACAGGCAGCTTTCTTT. Protein product: CASSPLVQAAFF.

The V call is TRBV6-6, the J call TRBJ1-2, with a possible D match to TRBD1 (5 bases). This CDR3 is built from 13 residues. V was trimmed by 2 bases and J by 8 bases, leaving 12 bases between them. CDR1 MNHNY and CDR2 SVGAGI come from the germline V gene (reference sequence). CDR3 sequence (DNA): TGTGCCAGCAGTTACGCGGGGCGTAGCGGCTACACCTTC. This codes for CASSYAGRSGYTF.

This clone has only a few counts. The chain combines TRBV7-2 with TRBJ1-5; the match to TRBD1 covers 8 bases. Germline CDR1 reads SGHTA; CDR2 reads FQGNSA. J gave up 8 bases and V 5 bases, and 8 bases lay outside the gene matches. The CDR3 loop spans 14 amino acids. The CDR3 loop is CASSLGQGAKPQHF. In nucleotides, the CDR3 is TGTGCCAGCAGCCTCGGGCAGGGGGCGAAGCCCCAGCATTTT.

V is TRBV19 and J is TRBJ1-3, with D possibly being TRBD1 (6 bases). V was cut by 7 bases and J by 2 bases, with 15 bases left in between. The length of the CDR3 is 15 residues. CDR1 LNHDA and CDR2 SQIVND come from the germline V gene (reference sequence). CDR3 loop: CASTTPGAAGNTIYF. CDR3 sequence (DNA): TGTGCCAGTACCACCCCAGGGGCCGCTGGAAACACCATATATTTT.

The J gene is TRBJ1-3, the V gene TRBV30; TRBD1 might be the D (5 bases). Germline V gene lookup returns CDR1 GTSNPN and CDR2 SVGIG (reference sequence). Trimming shortened V by 3 bases and J by 0 bases, and 9 bases separated the two germline ends. This CDR3 contains 14 residues. DNA for the CDR3: TGTGCCTGGAGCTTGGACACCTCTGGAAACACCATATATTTT. Protein product: CAWSLDTSGNTIYF.

This chain links TRBV5-1 with TRBJ2-1; TRBD1 matches 9 bases. This CDR3 has 18 amino acids. In germline, CDR1 is SGHRS, CDR2 YFSETQ. Trimming removed 2 bases from V and 2 bases from J; junction bases left unmatched: 11. This CDR3 is CASSFTSGWDRAYNEQFF. The CDR3 DNA follows: TGCGCCAGCAGCTTTACCTCCGGATGGGACAGGGCCTACAATGAGCAGTTCTTC.

J is TRBJ1-5 and V is TRBV7-2; TRBD1 matches 8 bases. V trimming: 3 bases; J trimming: 11 bases; junction bases outside the gene matches: 9. From germline, CDR1 is SGHTA and CDR2 FQGNSA. The CDR3 sequence is 14 residues long. The CDR3 here is CASSFGQGGEAQHF. The CDR3 bases are TGTGCCAGCAGCTTTGGACAGGGAGGAGAAGCCCAGCATTTT.

The rearrangement links TRBV10-3 to TRBJ1-5, with 8 bases lining up with TRBD1. This CDR3 is 14 amino acids long. The V segment lost 8 bases and the J segment 1 base; nucleotides outside the gene matches: 4. Germline V CDR1 and CDR2: ENHRY, SYGVKD. The CDR3 reads CAISRQGSNQPQHF. Written as DNA, the CDR3 is TGTGCCATCTCGCGACAGGGGAGCAATCAGCCCCAGCATTTT.

A few counts support this clone. The rearrangement joins TRBV9 to TRBJ2-1; TRBD2 is a possible D gene (6 bases). The CDR3 spans 18 residues. The V end lost 2 bases, the J end lost 4 bases, and 22 bases lay between the germline ends. CDR1 SGDLS and CDR2 YYNGEE come from the germline V gene. The CDR3 coding sequence is TGTGCCAGCAGCGTGGGACTGACTAACCAAGGTATATACAATGAGCAGTTCTTC. As protein: CASSVGLTNQGIYNEQFF. Full variable domain (remainder filled in from reference TRBV9 and TRBJ2-1): DSGVTQTPKHLITATGQRVTLRCSPRSGDLSVYWYQQSLDQGLQFLIQYYNGEERAKGNILERFSAQQFPDLHSELNLSSLELGDSALYFCASSVGLTNQGIYNEQFFGPGTRLTVL.

Only a few counts were recorded for this clone. The J gene is TRBJ2-7, the V gene TRBV9, with a weak D call TRBD2 (6 bases). Germline V gene data show CDR1 as SGDLS and CDR2 as YYNGEE. V was pared by 4 bases and J by 5 bases, with 13 bases between. This CDR3 has 13 residues. CDR3 in amino acids: CASSPASANEQYF. CDR3 nucleotide sequence: TGTGCCAGCAGCCCCGCTAGCGCCAACGAGCAGTACTTC.

This clone was seen more than once but under ten times. The chain employs TRBV5-1 and TRBJ2-3; D is perhaps TRBD1 (7 bases). The CDR3 totals 14 residues. CDR1 SGHRS and CDR2 YFSETQ come from the germline V gene. The V end was cut by 0 bases, the J end by 5 bases, with 10 bases between. Written as DNA, the CDR3 is TGCGCCAGCAGCTTGGGACAGGGACTAGATACGCAGTATTTT. Translated: CASSLGQGLDTQYF.

This clone was seen more than once but under ten times. This chain uses TRBV29-1 with TRBJ2-7; 8 bases are a match to TRBD2. The CDR3 spans 14 residues. After removal of 4 bases from V and 3 bases from J, the junction contained 8 bases not matched to a gene. Germline V CDR1 and CDR2: SQVTM, ANQGSEA. CDR3 bases: TGCAGCGTTGTAGGGGCGGGAGGCGGCTACGAGCAGTACTTC. Its protein is CSVVGAGGGYEQYF.

The chain is built from TRBV19 and TRBJ1-1; D might be TRBD1 (5 bases). Germline assignment: CDR1 LNHDA and CDR2 SQIVND (reference sequence). With 6 bases removed from V and 8 bases from J, the gap between germline ends came to 16 bases. This CDR3 comprises 13 residues. The CDR3, as DNA: TGTGCCAGTAGCGGGTCACTTCGGGGGGAAGCTTTCTTT. Its translation is CASSGSLRGEAFF.

This clone was observed a handful of times. The chain links TRBV5-1 to TRBJ2-1, with TRBD1 matching over 7 bases. The CDR3 covers 17 residues. V lost 4 bases to trimming and J lost 6 bases; unmatched junction nucleotides: 16. Per the germline V gene, CDR1 is SGHRS and CDR2 is YFSETQ. The CDR3 DNA reads TGCGCCAGCAGCAAGACAGGGAATGAAGCAAGGGGCAATGAGCAGTTCTTC. Protein sequence: CASSKTGNEARGNEQFF.

This clone was recorded a few times. This CDR3 reads CAISGALTDNNEQFF. The CDR3 DNA reads as TGTGCCATCAGTGGCGCTCTAACCGATAACAATGAGCAGTTCTTC. The chain combines TRBV10-3 with TRBJ2-1; D unclear. The ends were cut back, 4 bases at V and 5 bases at J, with 15 bases in the middle. Germline V gene lookup returns CDR1 ENHRY and CDR2 SYGVKD. The CDR3 length is 15 residues.

The chain has TRBV7-2 and TRBJ1-3; D is unclear. V lost 2 bases, J lost 0 bases, and 11 bases lay in between. This CDR3 is 16 amino acids long. Germline lookup yields CDR1 SGHTA and CDR2 FQGNSA. The CDR3 DNA is TGTGCCAGCAGCTTACCGGGGAGTAGCTCTGGAAACACCATATATTTT. As protein: CASSLPGSSSGNTIYF.

V gene TRBV2 combines with J gene TRBJ2-5; weak D call: TRBD2 (5 bases). The CDR3 has 14 amino acids. Per the germline V gene, CDR1 is SNHLY and CDR2 is FYNNEI. V was pared by 4 bases and J by 5 bases, with 14 bases between. The CDR3 region has the DNA TGTGCCAGCAGTGGAGGGTCGGTCCGGGAGACCCAGTACTTC. This gives the protein CASSGGSVRETQYF.

This clone was seen more than once but under ten times. No DNA is shown, since the ends of the CDR3 on it are uncertain; the CDR3 is the one TCRdb lists. V and J are TRBV21-1 and TRBJ2-7; TRBD2 is the table's D call, not checked against the DNA. TRBV21-1 is an annotated pseudogene. Inclusive of both ends, the CDR3 amounts to 18 amino acids. The CDR3 region is CASRAWGTGTSGWNEQYF.